The next 3 T cell receptor beta chains were all read from a single sample in a study of cytomegalovirus exposure and HLA in healthy donors. This PCR relied on a set of 60 Vbeta primers and 13 Jbeta primers. This table comes from immunoSEQ multiplex PCR, and its TCRdb copy is limited to in-frame clones, with some not included. The repertoire has roughly 180,000 clones, about four fifths of them found once; the top ten carry approximately 2%. Sequences were obtained from PBMCs. Receptors originate from a woman in her 30s in good health and CMV-seronegative.

This chain uses TRBV21-1 with TRBJ2-7; whether TRBD1, the table's D call, matches the DNA was not checked. TRBV21-1 is designated a pseudogene. The CDR3 runs 15 residues. The CDR3 is CASSKGNRDAYEQYF. CDR3 DNA: TGTGCCAGCAGCAAGGGGAACAGGGACGCCTACGAGCAGTACTTC.

The genes are TRBV7-6 and TRBJ1-1, with D hard to call. Germline V lookup: CDR1 SGHVS, CDR2 FNYEAQ. This CDR3 contains 15 residues. Between the trimmed V and J ends, which lost 0 bases and 7 bases, there was a span of 15 bases. The CDR3: CASSLALGGVGEAFF. The DNA for the CDR3 is TGTGCCAGCAGCTTAGCTCTGGGCGGGGTCGGTGAAGCTTTCTTT.

The rearrangement links TRBV7-2 to TRBJ2-2; tentative D call: TRBD1 (6 bases). The CDR3 extends over 16 amino acids. In germline, CDR1 is SGHTA, CDR2 FQGNSA. The V gene lost 5 bases and the J gene lost 3 bases, with 16 bases spanning the gap. Here the CDR3 DNA reads TGTGCCAGCAGCCCGAGGGCCAGGGGTTACACCGGGGAGCTGTTTTTT. This sequence encodes CASSPRARGYTGELFF.